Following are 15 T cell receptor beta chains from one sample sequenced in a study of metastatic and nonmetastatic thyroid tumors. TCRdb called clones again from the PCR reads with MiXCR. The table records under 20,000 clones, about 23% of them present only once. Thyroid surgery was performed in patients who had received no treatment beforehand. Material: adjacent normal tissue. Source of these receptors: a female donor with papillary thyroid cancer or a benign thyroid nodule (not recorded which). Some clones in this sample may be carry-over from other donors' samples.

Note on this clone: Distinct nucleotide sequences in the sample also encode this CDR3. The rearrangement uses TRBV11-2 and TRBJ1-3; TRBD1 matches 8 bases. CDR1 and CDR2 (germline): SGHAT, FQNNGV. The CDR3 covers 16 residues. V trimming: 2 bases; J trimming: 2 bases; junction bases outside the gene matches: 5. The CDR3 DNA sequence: TGTGCCAGCAGCTTATACAGGGGGGAAACTGGAAACACCATATATTTT. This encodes CASSLYRGETGNTIYF.

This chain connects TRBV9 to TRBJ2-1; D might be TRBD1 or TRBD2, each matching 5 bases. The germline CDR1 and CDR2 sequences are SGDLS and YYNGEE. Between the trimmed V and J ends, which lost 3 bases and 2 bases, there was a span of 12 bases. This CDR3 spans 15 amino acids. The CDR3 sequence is CASSARDAAYNEQFF. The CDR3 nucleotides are TGTGCCAGCAGCGCTCGGGACGCAGCCTACAATGAGCAGTTCTTC.

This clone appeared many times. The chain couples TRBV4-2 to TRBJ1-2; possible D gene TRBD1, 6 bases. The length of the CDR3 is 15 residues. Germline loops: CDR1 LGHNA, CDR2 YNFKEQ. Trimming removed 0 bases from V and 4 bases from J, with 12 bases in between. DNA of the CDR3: TGTGCCAGCAGCCAAGACCCGGGGGGCGGCTATGGCTACACCTTC. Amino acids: CASSQDPGGGYGYTF.

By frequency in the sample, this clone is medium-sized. The DNA for the CDR3 is TGTGCCAGCAGTTTTGAGCTACCCGGCAATGAGCAGTTCTTC. Translation gives CASSFELPGNEQFF. J is TRBJ2-1 and V is TRBV12-3 or TRBV12-4, with D unclear. The V end was cut by 3 bases, the J end by 6 bases, with 12 bases between. The CDR3 covers 14 residues.

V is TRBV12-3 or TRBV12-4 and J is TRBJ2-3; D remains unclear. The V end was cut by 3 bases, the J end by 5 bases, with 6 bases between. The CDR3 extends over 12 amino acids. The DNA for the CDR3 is TGTGCCAGCAGTTTTTCTAGAGATACGCAGTATTTT. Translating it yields CASSFSRDTQYF.

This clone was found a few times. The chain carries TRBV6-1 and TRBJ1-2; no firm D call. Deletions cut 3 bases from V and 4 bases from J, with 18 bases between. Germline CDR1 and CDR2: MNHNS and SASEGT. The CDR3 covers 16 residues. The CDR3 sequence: CASSEPGSPSFYGYTF. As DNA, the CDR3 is TGTGCCAGCAGTGAGCCCGGGTCCCCGTCCTTCTATGGCTACACCTTC.

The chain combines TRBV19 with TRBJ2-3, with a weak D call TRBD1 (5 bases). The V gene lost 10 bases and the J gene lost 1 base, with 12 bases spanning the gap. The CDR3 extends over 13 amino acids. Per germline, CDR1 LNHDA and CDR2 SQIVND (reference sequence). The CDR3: CATAQAGTDTQYF. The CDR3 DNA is TGTGCCACCGCACAGGCGGGCACAGATACGCAGTATTTT.

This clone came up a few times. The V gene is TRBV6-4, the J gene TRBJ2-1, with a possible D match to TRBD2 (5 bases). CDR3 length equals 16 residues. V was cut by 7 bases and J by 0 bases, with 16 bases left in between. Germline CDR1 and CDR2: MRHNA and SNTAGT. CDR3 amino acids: CASKEAGLDSYNEQFF. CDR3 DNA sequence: TGTGCCAGCAAGGAGGCCGGGCTCGACTCCTACAATGAGCAGTTCTTC.

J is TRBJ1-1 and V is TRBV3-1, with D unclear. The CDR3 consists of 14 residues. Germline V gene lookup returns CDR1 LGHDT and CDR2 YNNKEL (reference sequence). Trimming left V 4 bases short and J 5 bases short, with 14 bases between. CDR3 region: CASSPWGGGTEAFF. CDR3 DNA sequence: TGTGCCAGCAGCCCCTGGGGAGGTGGAACTGAAGCTTTCTTT. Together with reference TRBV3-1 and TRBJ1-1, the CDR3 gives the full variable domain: DTAVSQTPKYLVTQMGNDKSIKCEQNLGHDTMYWYKQDSKKFLKIMFSYNNKELIINETVPNRFSPKSPDKAHLNLHINSLELGDSAVYFCASSPWGGGTEAFFGQGTRLTVV.

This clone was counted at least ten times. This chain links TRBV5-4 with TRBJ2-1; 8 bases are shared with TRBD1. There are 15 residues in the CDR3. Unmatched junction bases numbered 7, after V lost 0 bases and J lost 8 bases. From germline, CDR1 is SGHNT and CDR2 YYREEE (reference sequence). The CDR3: CASSLGGQGHHEQFF. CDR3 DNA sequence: TGTGCCAGCAGCTTGGGTGGACAGGGTCATCATGAGCAGTTCTTC.

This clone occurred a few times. The CDR3 region is CASLGVTETQYF. The CDR3 DNA is TGTGCCAGCCTTGGGGTAACAGAGACCCAGTACTTC. The chain employs TRBV6-1 and TRBJ2-5; D gene ambiguous. Germline CDR1 reads MNHNS; CDR2 reads SASEGT. The CDR3 spans 12 residues. V was cut by 8 bases and J by 4 bases, with 11 bases left in between.

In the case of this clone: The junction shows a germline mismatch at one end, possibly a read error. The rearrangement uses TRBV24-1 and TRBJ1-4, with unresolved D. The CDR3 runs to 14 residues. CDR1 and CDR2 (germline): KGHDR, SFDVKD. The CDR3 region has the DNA TGTGCCGCCAGTAGTGCCCAAGGAAGTGAAAAACTGTTTTTT. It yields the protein CAASSAQGSEKLFF.

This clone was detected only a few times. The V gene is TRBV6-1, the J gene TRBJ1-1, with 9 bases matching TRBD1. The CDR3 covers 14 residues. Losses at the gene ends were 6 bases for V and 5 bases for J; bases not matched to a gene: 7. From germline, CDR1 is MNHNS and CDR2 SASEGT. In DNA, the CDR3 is TGTGCCAGCAGGCTGGGACAGGGTGGTACTGAAGCTTTCTTT. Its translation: CASRLGQGGTEAFF.

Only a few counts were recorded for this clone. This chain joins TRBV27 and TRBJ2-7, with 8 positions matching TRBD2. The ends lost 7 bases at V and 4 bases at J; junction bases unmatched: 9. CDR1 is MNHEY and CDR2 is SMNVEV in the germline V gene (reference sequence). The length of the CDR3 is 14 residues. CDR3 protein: CASTTFGGAYEQYF. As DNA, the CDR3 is TGTGCCAGCACTACCTTCGGGGGGGCTTACGAGCAGTACTTC.

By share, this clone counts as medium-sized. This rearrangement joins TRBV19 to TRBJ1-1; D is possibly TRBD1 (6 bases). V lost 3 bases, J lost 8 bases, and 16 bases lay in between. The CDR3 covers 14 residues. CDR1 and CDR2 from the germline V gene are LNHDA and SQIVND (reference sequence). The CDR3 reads CASSIRFRGLEAFF. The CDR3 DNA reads TGTGCCAGTAGTATTAGATTCAGGGGACTCGAAGCTTTCTTT.